The clone carrying this TCR beta chain was seen many times. The antigen is unknown. From the germline J gene comes the end of the CDR3, since the read stops 3 residues before it. Germline CDR1 is GTSNPN and CDR2 is SVGIG (reference sequence). V gave up 3 bases and J gave up 5 bases, with 10 bases separating them. This CDR3 has 12 residues. This sample stems from a study of T cell clonality in common variable immunodeficiency. The method was immunoSEQ multiplex PCR; TCRdb's version includes in-frame clones alone and lacks a portion of them. This sample shows about 23,000 clones and no singletons; approximately 10% rests with the ten largest. Study conclusions and caveats: Reportedly, TCR beta sequences from common variable immunodeficiency showed fewer deletions and N-nucleotide insertions.

The chain is built from TRBV30 and TRBJ1-1; D not resolved. This TCR was recovered from a human donor with common variable immunodeficiency. The sequenced material came from peripheral blood mononuclear cells. The part of the CDR3 DNA that was read is TGTGCCTGGAGGCCCCGGTGGACTGAA. It yields the protein CAWRPRWTE. The full CDR3 protein reads CAWRPRWTEAFF.